The clone carrying this TCR beta chain came up a few times. Its specificity is not known. This sample was taken from a study of T cells in Graves' hyperthyroidism and ophthalmopathy. Whole-study context: Upon initial diagnosis and before any treatment, peripheral blood was collected. Study-level findings and limits: Expanded thyroid clonotypes (above 0.001) were mostly also found in blood.

Orbital computed tomography and thyroid ultrasound, together with serum TRAb and thyroxine and clinical symptoms, were used for diagnoses. PBMCs were obtained from over 8.5 ml fresh peripheral blood. Amplified TCR beta CDR3 regions derived from RNA transcripts. First-round RT-PCR targeting the TCR CDR3 was performed with the HTBI primer set. TCRdb analysed the multiplex PCR reads with MiXCR anew, one entry per CDR3 protein. The data contain some 150,000 distinct CDR3 sequences, approximately 20% of them seen just once; the ten biggest clones take up 60% to 80%. CDR1 and CDR2 (germline): MNHEY, SMNVEV (reference sequence). This CDR3 contains 14 residues. V lost 5 bases to trimming and J lost 8 bases, with 15 bases between them.

The sequence derives from a woman between 45 and 60 years old with Graves' hyperthyroidism that later progressed to Graves' ophthalmopathy. The J gene is TRBJ1-4, the V gene TRBV27, with D tentatively TRBD1 (6 bases). Sequenced material: blood. In nucleotides, the CDR3 is TGTGCCAGCAGTCCCGCTGTTAGGGGGGAAAAACTGTTTTTT. Residues: CASSPAVRGEKLFF.